The rows below give T cell receptor beta chains drawn from one sample of a study of radiation and T cells in renal cell carcinoma. This table comes from immunoSEQ multiplex PCR, and its TCRdb copy is limited to in-frame clones, with some not included. The repertoire holds about 49,000 clones, 80% seen once, with less than 30% in the top ten. Source: blood, taken from a patient whose treatment included radiotherapy and nephrectomy. These receptors were taken from a woman aged 70-85 years with renal cell carcinoma. Both conserved end residues are part of each CDR3. The order of the fields is V gene, J gene, CDR3 protein.

>TRBV5-4|TRBJ2-1
CASTDWNEQFF
>TRBV5-1|TRBJ1-3
CASSLAGRQSSGNTIYF
>TRBV13|TRBJ2-2
CASSSSGGATGELFF
>TRBV7-9|TRBJ2-1
CASSLVNNEQFF
>TRBV19|TRBJ2-7
CASSPATFYEQYF
>TRBV5-1|TRBJ1-3
CASSLDRGRNTIYF
>TRBV10-3|TRBJ1-2
CAISTDRVGGYTF
>TRBV4-3|TRBJ2-5
CASSQGDREWETQYF
>TRBV2|TRBJ2-7
CASSPIATQQYF
>TRBV6-1|TRBJ2-5
CASSEWGGQETQYF
>TRBV7-9|TRBJ2-7
CASTRDGTYEQYF